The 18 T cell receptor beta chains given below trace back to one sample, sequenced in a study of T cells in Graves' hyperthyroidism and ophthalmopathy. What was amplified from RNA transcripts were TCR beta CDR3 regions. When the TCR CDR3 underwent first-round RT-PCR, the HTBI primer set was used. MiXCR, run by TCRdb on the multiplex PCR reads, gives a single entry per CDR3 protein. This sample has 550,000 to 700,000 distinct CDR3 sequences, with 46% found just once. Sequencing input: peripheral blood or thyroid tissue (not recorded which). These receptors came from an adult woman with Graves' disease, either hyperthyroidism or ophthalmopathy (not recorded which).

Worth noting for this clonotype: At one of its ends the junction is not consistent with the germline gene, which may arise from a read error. The CDR3 here is CASSTREWGETQYF. The CDR3 nucleotides are TGTGCTAGCAGCACCCGGGAGTGGGGGGAGACCCAGTACTTC. The chain has TRBV7-7 and TRBJ2-5; a possible D gene is TRBD2 (6 bases). The CDR3 is made up of 14 amino acids. Germline CDR1 reads SSHAT; CDR2 reads FNYEAQ (reference sequence).

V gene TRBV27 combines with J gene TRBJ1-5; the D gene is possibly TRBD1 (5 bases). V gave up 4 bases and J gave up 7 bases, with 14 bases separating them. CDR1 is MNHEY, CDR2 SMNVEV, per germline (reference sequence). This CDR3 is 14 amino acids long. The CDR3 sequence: CASSSGADGQPQHF. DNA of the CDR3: TGTGCCAGCAGTTCTGGGGCGGACGGCCAGCCCCAGCATTTT.

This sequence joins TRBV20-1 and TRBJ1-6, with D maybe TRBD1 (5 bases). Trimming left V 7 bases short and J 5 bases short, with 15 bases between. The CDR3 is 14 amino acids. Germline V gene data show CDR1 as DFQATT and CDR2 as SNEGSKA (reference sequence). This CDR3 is CSVSHEGHNSPLHF. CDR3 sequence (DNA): TGCAGTGTAAGCCACGAGGGGCATAATTCACCCCTCCACTTT.

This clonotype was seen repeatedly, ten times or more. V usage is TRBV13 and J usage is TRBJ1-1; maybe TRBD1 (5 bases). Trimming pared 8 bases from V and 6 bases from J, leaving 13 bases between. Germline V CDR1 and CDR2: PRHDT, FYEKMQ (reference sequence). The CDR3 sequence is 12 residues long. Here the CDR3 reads CASRDPGSEAFF. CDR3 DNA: TGTGCCAGCCGGGACCCTGGTTCTGAAGCTTTCTTT.

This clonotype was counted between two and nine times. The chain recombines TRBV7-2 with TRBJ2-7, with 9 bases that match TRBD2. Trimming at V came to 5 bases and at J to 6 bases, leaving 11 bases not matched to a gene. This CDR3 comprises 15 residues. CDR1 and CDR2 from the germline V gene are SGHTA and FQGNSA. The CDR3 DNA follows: TGTGCCAGCAGCCTACATAGCGGGAGACTGGGCGAGCAGTACTTC. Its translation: CASSLHSGRLGEQYF.

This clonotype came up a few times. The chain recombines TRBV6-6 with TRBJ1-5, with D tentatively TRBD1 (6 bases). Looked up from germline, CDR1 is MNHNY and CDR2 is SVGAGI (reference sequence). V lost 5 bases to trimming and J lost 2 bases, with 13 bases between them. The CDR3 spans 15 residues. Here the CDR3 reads CASSPPGERNQPQHF. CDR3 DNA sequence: TGTGCCAGCAGTCCACCAGGGGAACGCAATCAGCCCCAGCATTTT.

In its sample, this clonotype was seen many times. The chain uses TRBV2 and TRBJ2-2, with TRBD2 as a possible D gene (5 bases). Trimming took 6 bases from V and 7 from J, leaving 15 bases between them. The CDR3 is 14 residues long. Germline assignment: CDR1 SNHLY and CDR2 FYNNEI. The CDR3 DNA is TGTGCCAGCAGACTAGGAGTTTCTAACGGGGAGCTGTTTTTT. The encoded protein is CASRLGVSNGELFF. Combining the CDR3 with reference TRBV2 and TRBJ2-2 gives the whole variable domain EPEVTQTPSHQVTQMGQEVILRCVPISNHLYFYWYRQILGQKVEFLVSFYNNEISEKSEIFDDQFSVERPDGSNFTLKIRSTKLEDSAMYFCASRLGVSNGELFFGEGSRLTVL.

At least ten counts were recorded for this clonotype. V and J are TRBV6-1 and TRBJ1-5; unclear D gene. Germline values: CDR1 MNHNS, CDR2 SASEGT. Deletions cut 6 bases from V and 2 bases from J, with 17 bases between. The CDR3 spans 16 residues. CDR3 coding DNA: TGTGCCAGCAGACCGGAGGGCGCCCTGGGCAATCAGCCCCAGCATTTT. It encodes CASRPEGALGNQPQHF.

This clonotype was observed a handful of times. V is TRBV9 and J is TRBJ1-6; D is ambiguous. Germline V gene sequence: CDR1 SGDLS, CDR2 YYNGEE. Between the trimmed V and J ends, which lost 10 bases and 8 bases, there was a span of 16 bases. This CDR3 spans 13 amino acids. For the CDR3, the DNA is TGTGCCCCCCCGGGCGAGAGGCATTCACCCCTCCACTTT. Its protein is CAPPGERHSPLHF.

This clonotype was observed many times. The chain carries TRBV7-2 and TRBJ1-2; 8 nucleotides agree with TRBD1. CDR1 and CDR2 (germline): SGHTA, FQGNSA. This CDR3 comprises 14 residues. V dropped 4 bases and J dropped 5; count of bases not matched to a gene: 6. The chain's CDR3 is CASSSQGARYGYTF. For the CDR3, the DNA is TGTGCCAGCAGCTCCCAGGGGGCGAGGTATGGCTACACCTTC.

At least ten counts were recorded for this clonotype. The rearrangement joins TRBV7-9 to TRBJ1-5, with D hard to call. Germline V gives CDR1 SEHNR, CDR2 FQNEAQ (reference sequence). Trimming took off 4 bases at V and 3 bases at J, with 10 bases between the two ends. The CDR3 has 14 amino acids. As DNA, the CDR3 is TGTGCCAGCAGCTCGGGAGTTTCCAATCAGCCCCAGCATTTT. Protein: CASSSGVSNQPQHF.

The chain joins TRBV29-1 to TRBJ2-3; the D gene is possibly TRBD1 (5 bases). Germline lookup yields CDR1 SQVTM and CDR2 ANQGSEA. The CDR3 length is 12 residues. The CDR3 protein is CSSSDTANTQYF. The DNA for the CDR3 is TGCAGTTCCTCGGACACAGCAAATACGCAGTATTTT.

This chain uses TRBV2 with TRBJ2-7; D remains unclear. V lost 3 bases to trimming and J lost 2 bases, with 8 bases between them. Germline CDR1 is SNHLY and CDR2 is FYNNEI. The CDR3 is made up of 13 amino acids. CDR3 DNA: TGTGCCAGCAGTGACCATGGACCCTACGAGCAGTACTTC. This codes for CASSDHGPYEQYF.

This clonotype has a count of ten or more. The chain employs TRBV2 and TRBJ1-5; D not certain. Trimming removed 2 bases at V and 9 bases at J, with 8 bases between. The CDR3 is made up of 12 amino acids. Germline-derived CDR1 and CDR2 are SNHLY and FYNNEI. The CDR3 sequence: CASSEPESPQHF. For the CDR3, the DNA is TGTGCCAGCAGTGAACCGGAATCGCCCCAGCATTTT.

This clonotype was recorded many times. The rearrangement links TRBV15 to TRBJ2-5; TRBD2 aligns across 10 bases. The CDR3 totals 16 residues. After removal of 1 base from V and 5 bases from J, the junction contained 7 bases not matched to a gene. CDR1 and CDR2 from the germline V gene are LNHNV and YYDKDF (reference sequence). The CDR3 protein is CATSRGQLAGDETQYF. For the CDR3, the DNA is TGTGCCACCAGCAGAGGCCAGCTAGCGGGAGATGAGACCCAGTACTTC.

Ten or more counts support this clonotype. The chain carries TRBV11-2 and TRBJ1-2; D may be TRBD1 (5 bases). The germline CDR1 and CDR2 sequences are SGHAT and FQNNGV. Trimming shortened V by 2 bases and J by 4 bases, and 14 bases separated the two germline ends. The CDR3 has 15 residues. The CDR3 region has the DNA TGTGCCAGCAGCTTATTACTCGACAGCGGCTATGGCTACACCTTC. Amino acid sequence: CASSLLLDSGYGYTF.

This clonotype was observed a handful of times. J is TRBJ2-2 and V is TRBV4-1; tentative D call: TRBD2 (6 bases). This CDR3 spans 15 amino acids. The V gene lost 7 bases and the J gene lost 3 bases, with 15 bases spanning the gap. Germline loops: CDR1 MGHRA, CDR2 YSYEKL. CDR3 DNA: TGCGCCAGCACCGGGGGAGTTGAGTACACCGGGGAGCTGTTTTTT. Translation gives CASTGGVEYTGELFF.

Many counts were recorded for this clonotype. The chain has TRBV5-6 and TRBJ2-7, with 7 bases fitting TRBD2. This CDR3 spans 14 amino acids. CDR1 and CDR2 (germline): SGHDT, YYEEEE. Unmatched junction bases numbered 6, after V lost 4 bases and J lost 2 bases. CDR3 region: CASSPRLATYEQYF. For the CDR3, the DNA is TGTGCCAGCAGCCCGCGACTAGCTACCTACGAGCAGTACTTC.